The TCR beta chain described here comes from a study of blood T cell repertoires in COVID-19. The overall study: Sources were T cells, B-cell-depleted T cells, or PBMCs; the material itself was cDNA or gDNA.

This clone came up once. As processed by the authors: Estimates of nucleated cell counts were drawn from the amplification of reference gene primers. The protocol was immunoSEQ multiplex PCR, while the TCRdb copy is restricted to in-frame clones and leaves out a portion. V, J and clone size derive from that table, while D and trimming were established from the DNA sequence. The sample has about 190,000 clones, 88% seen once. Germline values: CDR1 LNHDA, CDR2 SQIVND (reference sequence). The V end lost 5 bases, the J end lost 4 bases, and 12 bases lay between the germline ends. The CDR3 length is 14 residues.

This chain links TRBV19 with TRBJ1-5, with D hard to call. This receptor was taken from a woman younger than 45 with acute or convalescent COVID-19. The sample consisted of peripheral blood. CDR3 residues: CASSYIGGNQPQHF. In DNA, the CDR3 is TGTGCCAGTAGTTACATCGGCGGGAATCAGCCCCAGCATTTT.